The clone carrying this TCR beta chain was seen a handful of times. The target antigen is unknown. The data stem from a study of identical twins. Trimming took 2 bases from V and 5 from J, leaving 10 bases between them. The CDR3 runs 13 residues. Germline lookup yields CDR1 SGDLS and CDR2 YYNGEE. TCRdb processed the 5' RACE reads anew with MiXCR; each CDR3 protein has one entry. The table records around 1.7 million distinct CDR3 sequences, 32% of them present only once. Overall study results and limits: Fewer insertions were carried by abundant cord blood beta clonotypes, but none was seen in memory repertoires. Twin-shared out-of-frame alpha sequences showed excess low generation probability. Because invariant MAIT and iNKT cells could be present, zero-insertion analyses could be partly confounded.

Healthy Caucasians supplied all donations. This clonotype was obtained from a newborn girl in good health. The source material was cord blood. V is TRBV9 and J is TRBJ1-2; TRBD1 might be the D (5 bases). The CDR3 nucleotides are TGTGCCAGCAGCGTGGGGGGGTTTTATGGCTACACCTTC. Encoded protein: CASSVGGFYGYTF.